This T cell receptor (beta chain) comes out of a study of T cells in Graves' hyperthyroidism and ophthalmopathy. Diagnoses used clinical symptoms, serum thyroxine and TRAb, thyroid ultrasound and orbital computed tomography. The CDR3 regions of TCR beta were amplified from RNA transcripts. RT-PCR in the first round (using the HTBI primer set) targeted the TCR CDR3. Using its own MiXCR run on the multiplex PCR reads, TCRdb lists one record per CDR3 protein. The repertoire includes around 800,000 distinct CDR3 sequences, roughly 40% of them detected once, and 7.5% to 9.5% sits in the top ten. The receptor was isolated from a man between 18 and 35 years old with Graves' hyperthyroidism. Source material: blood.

CDR3 in DNA: TGTGCCAGCAGCGTAGCAGCCTACGAGCAGTACTTC. Translating gives CASSVAAYEQYF. The chain has TRBV9 and TRBJ2-7, with D hard to call. Germline lookup yields CDR1 SGDLS and CDR2 YYNGEE. The V and J ends lost 0 bases and 2 bases respectively, with 3 bases between them. The CDR3 totals 12 residues.